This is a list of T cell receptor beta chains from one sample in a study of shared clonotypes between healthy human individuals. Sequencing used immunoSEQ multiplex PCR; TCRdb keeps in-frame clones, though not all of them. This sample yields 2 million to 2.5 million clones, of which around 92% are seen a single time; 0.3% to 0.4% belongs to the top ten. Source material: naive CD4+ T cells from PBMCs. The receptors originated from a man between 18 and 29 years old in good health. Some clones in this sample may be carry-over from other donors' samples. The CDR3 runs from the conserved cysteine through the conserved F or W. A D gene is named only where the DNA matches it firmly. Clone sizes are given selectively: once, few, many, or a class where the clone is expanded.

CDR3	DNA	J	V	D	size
CASSGQISLTDTQYF	TGTGCCAGCAGTGGGCAGATTAGTCTCACAGATACGCAGTATTTT	TRBJ2-3	TRBV6-1	-	-
CAGEDVINYEQYF	TGTGCCGGGGAGGATGTAATTAACTACGAGCAGTACTTC	TRBJ2-7	TRBV11-3	-	-
CASSPSPAGGETQYF	TGTGCCAGCAGCCCCAGTCCAGCGGGGGGGGAGACCCAGTACTTC	TRBJ2-5	TRBV11-3	TRBD2	-
CASSSWTDYTEAFF	TGTGCCAGCAGCTCCTGGACAGACTACACTGAAGCTTTCTTT	TRBJ1-1	TRBV11-2	-	-
CASSIDLGPYEQYF	TGTGCCAGTAGTATTGATCTAGGACCCTACGAGCAGTACTTC	TRBJ2-7	TRBV19	-	-
CASSRTRGQPQHF	TGTGCCAGCAGTAGGACCAGAGGACAGCCCCAGCATTTT	TRBJ1-5	TRBV6-1	-	-
CASSLLETEQFF	TGTGCCAGCAGCTTGCTAGAGACTGAGCAGTTCTTC	TRBJ2-1	TRBV7-9	-	-
CASSLTGPDTQYF	TGCGCCAGCAGCTTGACAGGGCCAGATACGCAGTATTTT	TRBJ2-3	TRBV5-1	-	-
CASSPPGRETQYF	TGTGCCAGCTCACCACCAGGGCGGGAGACCCAGTACTTC	TRBJ2-5	TRBV18	-	-
CASSPPGDTEAFF	TGTGCCAGCTCACCACCTGGGGACACTGAAGCTTTCTTT	TRBJ1-1	TRBV18	-	-
CAGSQNSQVGYGYTF	TGCGCCGGCAGCCAAAATTCCCAAGTCGGCTATGGCTACACCTTC	TRBJ1-2	TRBV4-1	-	-
CASSLSFYGGTDTQYF	TGCGCCAGCAGCCTCTCCTTCTACGGGGGCACAGATACGCAGTATTTT	TRBJ2-3	TRBV4-1	-	-
CASSFSKGRTEAFF	TGTGCCAGCAGCTTTTCAAAGGGGCGAACTGAAGCTTTCTTT	TRBJ1-1	TRBV5-4	-	-
CASSQSPGLAGVREQYF	TGCGCCAGCAGCCAATCCCCTGGACTAGCGGGAGTACGTGAGCAGTACTTC	TRBJ2-7	TRBV4-1	TRBD2	-
CAISGGRDSTDTQYF	TGTGCCATCAGTGGGGGACGGGACTCCACAGATACGCAGTATTTT	TRBJ2-3	TRBV10-3	-	-
CASSPVAGNTIYF	TGTGCCAGCAGCCCCGTGGCTGGAAACACCATATATTTT	TRBJ1-3	TRBV7-2	-	-
CASSYRPASNTGELFF	TGTGCCAGCAGTTACCGCCCCGCATCGAACACCGGGGAGCTGTTTTTT	TRBJ2-2	TRBV6-6	-	-
CASSYGGWETQYF	TGTGCCAGCAGTTACGGCGGTTGGGAGACCCAGTACTTC	TRBJ2-5	TRBV6-5	-	-
CASSPPGTGVTGELFF	TGCGCCAGCAGCCCCCCCGGGACAGGGGTCACCGGGGAGCTGTTTTTT	TRBJ2-2	TRBV5-1	TRBD1	-
CASSSDRGSTYGYTF	TGTGCCAGCAGCTCTGACAGGGGATCCACCTATGGCTACACCTTC	TRBJ1-2	TRBV7-9	TRBD1	-
CASSLFRDRGYEQYF	TGTGCCAGCAGTTTATTCCGGGACAGGGGTTACGAGCAGTACTTC	TRBJ2-7	TRBV27	TRBD1	once
CAWSVLGRGANTEAFF	TGTGCCTGGAGTGTACTGGGCAGGGGCGCAAACACTGAAGCTTTCTTT	TRBJ1-1	TRBV30	-	-
CASSIGLAGTNQQYF	TGTGCCAGTAGTATTGGACTAGCGGGAACTAACCAGCAGTACTTC	TRBJ2-7	TRBV19	TRBD2	-
CASSLGLAVGANVLTF	TGTGCCAGCAGTTTAGGGCTAGCGGTCGGGGCCAACGTCCTGACTTTC	TRBJ2-6	TRBV27	TRBD2	-